Sequencing of this TCR beta chain was carried out in a study of blood T cell repertoires in COVID-19. Germline assignment: CDR1 SGHNT and CDR2 YENEEA. V gave up 5 bases and J gave up 9 bases, with 17 bases separating them. This CDR3 has 14 residues. Using immunoSEQ multiplex PCR, the repertoire was profiled, and TCRdb retains in-frame clones only, with some absent. The profile covers over 70,000 clones, with 70% to 80% appearing a single time and about 2.1% taken by the ten largest. The TCR was taken from a man in his sixties or seventies with COVID-19, enrolled during active disease. The sample was peripheral blood. J is TRBJ2-1 and V is TRBV11-3; D is possibly TRBD1 (6 bases). The CDR3 DNA reads TGTGCCAGCAGCCAGGAATGGGACACACCTGAGCAGTTCTTC. Translating it yields CASSQEWDTPEQFF.